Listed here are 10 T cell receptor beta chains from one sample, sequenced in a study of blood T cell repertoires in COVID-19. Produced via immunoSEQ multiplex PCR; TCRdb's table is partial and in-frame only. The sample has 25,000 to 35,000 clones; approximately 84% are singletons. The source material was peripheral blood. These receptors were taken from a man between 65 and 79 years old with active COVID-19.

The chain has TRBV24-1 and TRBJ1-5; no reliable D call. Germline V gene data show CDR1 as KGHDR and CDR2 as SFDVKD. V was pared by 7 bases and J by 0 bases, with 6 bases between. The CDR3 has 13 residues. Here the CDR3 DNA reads TGTGCCACCAGGGAGTATAGCAATCAGCCCCAGCATTTT. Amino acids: CATREYSNQPQHF.

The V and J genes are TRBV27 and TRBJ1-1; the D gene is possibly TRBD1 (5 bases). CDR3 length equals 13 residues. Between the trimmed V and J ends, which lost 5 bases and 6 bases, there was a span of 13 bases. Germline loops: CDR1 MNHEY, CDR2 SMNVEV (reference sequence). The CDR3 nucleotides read TGTGCCAGCAGTCGGATCGGGGGGTCTGAAGCTTTCTTT. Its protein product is CASSRIGGSEAFF.

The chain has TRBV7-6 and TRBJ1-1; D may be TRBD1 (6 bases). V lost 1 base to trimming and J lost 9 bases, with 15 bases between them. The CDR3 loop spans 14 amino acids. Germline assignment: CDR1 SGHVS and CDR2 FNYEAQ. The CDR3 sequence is CASSLVDSKYKAFF. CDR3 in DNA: TGTGCCAGCAGCTTAGTGGACAGCAAATATAAAGCTTTCTTT. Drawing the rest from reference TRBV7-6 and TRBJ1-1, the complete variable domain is GAGVSQSPRYKVTKRGQDVALRCDPISGHVSLYWYRQALGQGPEFLTYFNYEAQQDKSGLPNDRFSAERPEGSISTLTIQRTEQRDSAMYRCASSLVDSKYKAFFGQGTRLTVV.

The CDR3 spells CASTRAGSSYNEQFF. In DNA form, the CDR3 reads TGTGCCAGTACTAGAGCGGGGTCCTCCTACAATGAGCAGTTCTTC. The chain is built from TRBV19 and TRBJ2-1, with 7 positions matching TRBD2. V lost 7 bases and J lost 0; bases outside the gene matches: 6. The CDR3 spans 15 residues. Germline CDR1 reads LNHDA; CDR2 reads SQIVND (reference sequence).

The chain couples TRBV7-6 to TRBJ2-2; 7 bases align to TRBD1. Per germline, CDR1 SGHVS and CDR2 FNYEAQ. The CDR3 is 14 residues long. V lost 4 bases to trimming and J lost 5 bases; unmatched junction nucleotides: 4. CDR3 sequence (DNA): TGTGCCAGCAGCTCGACACAGGGGACCGGGGAGCTGTTTTTT. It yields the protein CASSSTQGTGELFF.

CDR3 region: CASSLEVATETQYF. The CDR3 DNA follows: TGTGCCAGCAGCTTAGAGGTAGCGACAGAGACCCAGTACTTC. V usage is TRBV7-2 and J usage is TRBJ2-5, with a tentative D call TRBD2 (5 bases). V lost 1 base and J lost 4, with 10 bases in between. CDR1 SGHTA and CDR2 FQGNSA come from the germline V gene. The CDR3 length is 14 residues.

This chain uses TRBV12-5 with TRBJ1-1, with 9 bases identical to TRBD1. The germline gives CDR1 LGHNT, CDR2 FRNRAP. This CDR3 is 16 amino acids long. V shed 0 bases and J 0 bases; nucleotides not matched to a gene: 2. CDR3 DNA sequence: TGTGCTAGTGGTTTGGTAGGGACAGGGATGAACACTGAAGCTTTCTTT. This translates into CASGLVGTGMNTEAFF.

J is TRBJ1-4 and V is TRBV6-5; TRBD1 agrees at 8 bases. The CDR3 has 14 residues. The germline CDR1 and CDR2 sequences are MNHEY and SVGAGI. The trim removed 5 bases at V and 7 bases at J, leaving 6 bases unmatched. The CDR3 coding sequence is TGTGCCAGCAGTCAGGGGGCGCATGTTGAAAAACTGTTTTTT. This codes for CASSQGAHVEKLFF.

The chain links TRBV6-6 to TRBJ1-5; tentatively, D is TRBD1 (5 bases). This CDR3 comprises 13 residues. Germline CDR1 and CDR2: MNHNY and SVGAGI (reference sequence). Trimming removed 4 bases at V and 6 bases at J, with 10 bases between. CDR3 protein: CASSSRVVQPQHF. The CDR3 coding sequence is TGTGCCAGCAGTTCCAGGGTGGTTCAGCCCCAGCATTTT.

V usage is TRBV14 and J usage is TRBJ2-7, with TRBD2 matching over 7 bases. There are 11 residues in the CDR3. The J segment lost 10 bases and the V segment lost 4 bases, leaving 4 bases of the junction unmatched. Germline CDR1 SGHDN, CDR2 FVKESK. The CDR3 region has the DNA TGTGCCAGCAGCCCGGGGGGACCCCAGTACTTC. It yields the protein CASSPGGPQYF.